The entry that follows covers one T cell receptor (beta chain) sequence. Per the study methods: Reference gene primer amplification in the assay estimated nucleated cell counts. The table came from immunoSEQ multiplex PCR; TCRdb's copy has only in-frame clones and leaves some out. The V and J calls and clone size are taken from that table; D and trimming were inferred from the DNA. This table holds roughly 260,000 clones, more than 75% found once. V was clipped by 7 bases and J by 4 bases, with 13 bases between them. The CDR3 is 13 residues long. Germline assignment: CDR1 LNHNV and CDR2 YYDKDF (reference sequence). These data originate in a study of blood T cell repertoires in COVID-19. Study-level background: Samples representing acute and convalescent COVID-19 were sourced from the United States, Italy and Spain. The analysed material was cDNA or gDNA that came from T cells, B-cell-depleted T cells, or PBMCs.

The sample was peripheral blood. This clonotype was obtained from a man between 40 and 49 years old who had recovered from COVID-19. The genes are TRBV15 and TRBJ2-5, with a weak D call TRBD2 (5 bases). CDR3 DNA: TGTGCCACCACCCCGGCGGCGGGAGAGACCCAGTACTTC. Translated: CATTPAAGETQYF.